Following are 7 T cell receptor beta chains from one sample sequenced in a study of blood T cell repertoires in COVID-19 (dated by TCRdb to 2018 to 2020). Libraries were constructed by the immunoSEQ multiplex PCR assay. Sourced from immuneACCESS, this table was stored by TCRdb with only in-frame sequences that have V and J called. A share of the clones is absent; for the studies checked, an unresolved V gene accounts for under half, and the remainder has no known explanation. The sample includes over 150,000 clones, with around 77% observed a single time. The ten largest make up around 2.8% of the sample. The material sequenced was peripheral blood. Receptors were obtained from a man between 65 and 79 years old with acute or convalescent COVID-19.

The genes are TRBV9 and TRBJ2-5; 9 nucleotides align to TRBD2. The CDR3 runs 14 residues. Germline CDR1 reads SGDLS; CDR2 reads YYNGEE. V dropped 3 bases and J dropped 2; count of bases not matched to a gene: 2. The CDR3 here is CASSATSGQETQYF. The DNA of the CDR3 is TGTGCCAGCAGCGCGACTAGCGGACAAGAGACCCAGTACTTC.

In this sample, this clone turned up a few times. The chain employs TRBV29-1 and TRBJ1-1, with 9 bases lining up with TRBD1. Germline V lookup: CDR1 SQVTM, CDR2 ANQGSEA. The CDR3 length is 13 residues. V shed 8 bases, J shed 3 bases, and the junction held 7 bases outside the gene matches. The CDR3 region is CSTKTGGHTEAFF. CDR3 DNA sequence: TGCAGCACCAAGACAGGGGGACACACTGAAGCTTTCTTT.

The CDR3 loop is CASSYFRDNPTGELFF. CDR3 sequence (DNA): TGTGCCAGCAGTTACTTCCGGGACAACCCAACCGGGGAGCTGTTTTTT. V and J are TRBV6-6 and TRBJ2-2, with a weak D call TRBD1 (6 bases). The V gene's germline CDR1 is MNHNY and CDR2 SVGAGI (reference sequence). This CDR3 has 16 amino acids. Trimming removed 1 base from V and 5 bases from J, with 14 bases in between.

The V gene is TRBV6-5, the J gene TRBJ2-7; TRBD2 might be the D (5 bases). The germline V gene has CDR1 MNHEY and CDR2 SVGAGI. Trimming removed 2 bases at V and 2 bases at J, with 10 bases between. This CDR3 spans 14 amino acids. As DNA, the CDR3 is TGTGCCAGCAGTTACACTCGAGCGGCCTACGAGCAGTACTTC. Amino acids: CASSYTRAAYEQYF.

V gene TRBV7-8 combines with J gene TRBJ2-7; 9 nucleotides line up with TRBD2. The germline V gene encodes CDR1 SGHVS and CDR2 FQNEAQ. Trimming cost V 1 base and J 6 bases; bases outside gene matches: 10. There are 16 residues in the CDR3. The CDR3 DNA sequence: TGTGCCAGCAGCTTAGGGTGGGCTAGCGGGAAGACCGAGCAGTACTTC. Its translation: CASSLGWASGKTEQYF.

CDR3: CATSRGQGYNQPQHF. Here the CDR3 DNA reads TGTGCCACCAGCAGAGGACAGGGCTACAATCAGCCCCAGCATTTT. This chain connects TRBV15 to TRBJ1-5, with TRBD1 matching over 7 bases. CDR1 and CDR2 from the germline V gene are LNHNV and YYDKDF (reference sequence). The CDR3 loop spans 15 amino acids. V was clipped by 1 base and J by 3 bases; unmatched bases: 3.

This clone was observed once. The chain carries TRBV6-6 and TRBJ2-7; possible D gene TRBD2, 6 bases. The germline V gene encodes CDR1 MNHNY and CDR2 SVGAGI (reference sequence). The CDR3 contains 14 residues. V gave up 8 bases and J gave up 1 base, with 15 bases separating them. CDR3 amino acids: CASEGGGYSYEQYF. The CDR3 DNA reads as TGTGCCAGCGAGGGTGGAGGGTATTCCTACGAGCAGTACTTC.